The sequence of this TCR beta chain was determined in a study of CD8+ T cells in alopecia areata. Study results and caveats: Possibly as an HLA-related effect, TCR sharing across patients appeared less clear than in mice.

The sample holds a few counts of this clone. What it recognizes is unknown. Once RNA had been extracted, it was reverse transcribed into cDNA to act as the sequencing template. Clones were sequenced by immunoSEQ multiplex PCR, and TCRdb holds only the in-frame ones, with some missing. The table lists some 100,000 clones, about 61% of them singletons, with around 2.8% in the top ten. The source of this sequence is a human donor in good health. Sequences were obtained from CD4+ T cells sorted from blood.

The CDR3 is CASSLVQGPDGYTF. CDR3 nucleotide sequence: TGCGCCAGCAGCTTGGTTCAGGGGCCGGATGGCTACACCTTC. J is TRBJ1-2 and V is TRBV5-1, with D maybe TRBD1 (6 bases). The germline V gene has CDR1 SGHRS and CDR2 YFSETQ. This CDR3 has 14 amino acids. Between the trimmed V and J ends, which lost 0 bases and 6 bases, there was a span of 12 bases.